This TCR beta chain was retrieved from a study of cytomegalovirus exposure and HLA in healthy donors. Germline V lookup: CDR1 GTSNPN, CDR2 SVGIG (reference sequence). The ends lost 4 bases at V and 6 bases at J; junction bases unmatched: 9. The CDR3 length is 14 residues. 60 Vbeta and 13 Jbeta primers were used in PCR. TCRdb keeps only in-frame clones here, not all; method: immunoSEQ multiplex PCR. Of about 120,000 clones in the sample, around 75% were seen once. The genes are TRBV30 and TRBJ1-2; TRBD1 matches 9 bases. The sequence was collected from a woman in her forties in good health and CMV-seropositive. The material sequenced was PBMCs. CDR3 amino acids: CAWTRDRVFDGYTF. CDR3 DNA: TGTGCCTGGACGAGGGACAGGGTATTCGATGGCTACACCTTC.